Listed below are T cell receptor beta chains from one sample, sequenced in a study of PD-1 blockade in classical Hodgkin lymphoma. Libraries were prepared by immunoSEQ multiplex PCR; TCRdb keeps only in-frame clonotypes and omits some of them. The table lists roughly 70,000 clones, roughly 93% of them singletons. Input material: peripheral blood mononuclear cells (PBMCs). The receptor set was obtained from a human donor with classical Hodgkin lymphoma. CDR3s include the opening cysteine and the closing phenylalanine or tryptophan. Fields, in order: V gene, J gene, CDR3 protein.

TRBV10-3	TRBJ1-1	CAISAVNTEAFF
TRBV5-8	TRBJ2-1	CASSLGTSIYNEQFF
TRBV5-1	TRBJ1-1	CASRSQENTEAFF
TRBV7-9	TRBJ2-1	CASSSTGGPLYNEQFF
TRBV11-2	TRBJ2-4	CASRRAGPLGIAKNIQYF
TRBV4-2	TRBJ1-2	CASSQEEGDYGYTF
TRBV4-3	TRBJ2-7	CASSQALDSYEQYF
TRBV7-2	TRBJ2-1	CASSPRGREGLYNEQFF
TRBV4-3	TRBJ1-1	CASSQGQGGTEAFF
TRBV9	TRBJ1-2	CASSRSPTNYGYTF
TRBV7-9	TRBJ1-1	CASSRGRF
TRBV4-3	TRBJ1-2	CASSQDLVKGYGYTF
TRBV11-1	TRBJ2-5	CASRGGQRFQETQYF
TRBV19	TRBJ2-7	CASKGSGDSYEQYF
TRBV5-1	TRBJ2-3	CASSFDDRAGTDTQYF
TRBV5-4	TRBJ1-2	CASSFHGQVHLSYGYTF
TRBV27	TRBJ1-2	CASSLTGNYGYTF
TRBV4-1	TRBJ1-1	CASSQDRRTGGRNTEAFF
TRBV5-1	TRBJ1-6	CASSLEGINSPLHF
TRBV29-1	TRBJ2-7	CSVRTGQDLIAYEQYF
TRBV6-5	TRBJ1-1	CASKGEQGTEAFF
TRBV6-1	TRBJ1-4	CASMARAWLFF
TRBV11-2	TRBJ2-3	CASSLVSPDTQYF
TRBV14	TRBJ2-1	CASSQERRAGSYNEQFF
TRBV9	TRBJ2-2	CASSVEGREYTGELFF
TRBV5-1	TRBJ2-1	CASSLSPGQDNEQFF
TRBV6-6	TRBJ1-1	CASSYTTTNTEAFF
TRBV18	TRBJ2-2	CASSPLPGFTGELFF
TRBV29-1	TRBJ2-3	CSVQRDTQYF
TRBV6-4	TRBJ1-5	CASSETGDNQPQHF